This T cell receptor beta chain was sequenced during a study of T cell changes during pregnancy in multiple sclerosis. Sequenced by immunoSEQ multiplex PCR; TCRdb stores in-frame clones only, minus some. The sample has fewer than 60,000 clones, approximately 95% seen once. Germline assignment: CDR1 LGHNA and CDR2 YNFKEQ. V gave up 0 bases and J gave up 3 bases; unmatched junction bases: 11. The CDR3 sequence is 18 residues long. The material sequenced was CD8+ T cells from peripheral blood mononuclear cells, taken in the first trimester of pregnancy. This sequence originates from a female donor with multiple sclerosis, enrolled in a pregnancy study. This chain joins TRBV4-2 and TRBJ2-1; 7 bases are a match to TRBD2. The CDR3 sequence: CASSQELRGTNDYNEQFF. Here the CDR3 DNA reads TGTGCCAGCAGCCAAGAACTCCGCGGGACTAACGACTACAATGAGCAGTTCTTC.